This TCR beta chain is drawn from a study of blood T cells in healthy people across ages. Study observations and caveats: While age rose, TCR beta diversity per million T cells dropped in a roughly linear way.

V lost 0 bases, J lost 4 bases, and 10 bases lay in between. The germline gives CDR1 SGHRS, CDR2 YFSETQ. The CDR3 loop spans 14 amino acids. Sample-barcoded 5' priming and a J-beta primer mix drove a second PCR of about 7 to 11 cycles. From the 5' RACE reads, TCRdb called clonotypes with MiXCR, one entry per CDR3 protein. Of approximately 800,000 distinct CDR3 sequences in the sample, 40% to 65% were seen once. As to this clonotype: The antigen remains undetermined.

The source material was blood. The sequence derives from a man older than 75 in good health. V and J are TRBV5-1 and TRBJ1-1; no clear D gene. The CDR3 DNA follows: TGCGCCAGCAGCTTGGTTCCGGTCGGCACTGAAGCTTTCTTT. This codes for CASSLVPVGTEAFF.